This is a list of T cell receptor beta chains from one sample in a study of T-cell reconstitution after alpha-beta-depleted transplantation in children. TCRdb re-analysed the PCR reads in MiXCR, keeping a single row per CDR3 protein. The profile covers about 540,000 distinct CDR3 sequences, with approximately 16% appearing a single time and approximately 3% taken by the ten largest. Sequencing was performed on PBMCs from the stem cell graft donor, taken from the stem cell graft. The receptors come from a human donor who donated a stem cell graft to a child with acute lymphoblastic leukemia. CDR3s include the opening cysteine and the closing phenylalanine or tryptophan. A D gene is named only where the DNA matches it firmly. A clone size is listed for some rows: how often the clone was seen (once, few, many), or a class if it is expanded.

few	TRBV5-6	TRBD2	TRBJ2-1	TGTGCCAGCAGCTTGCCAGCGGGAGACAATGAGCAGTTCTTC	CASSLPAGDNEQFF
many	TRBV5-1	.	TRBJ2-2	TGCGCCAGCAGCTTGTGGTCCGGGGAGCTGTTTTTT	CASSLWSGELFF
.	TRBV12-3/TRBV12-4	.	TRBJ1-5	TGTGCCAGCACCATCGTCGACAGGCAGCCCCAGCATTTT	CASTIVDRQPQHF
.	TRBV5-1	.	TRBJ2-5	TGCGCCAGCAGCTCAGGGGTACTCCAAGAGACCCAGTACTTC	CASSSGVLQETQYF
few	TRBV6-2/TRBV6-3	.	TRBJ2-3	TGTGCCAGCAGTTACGATACGGGGCACACAGATACGCAGTATTTT	CASSYDTGHTDTQYF
few	TRBV12-3/TRBV12-4	.	TRBJ2-5	TGTGCCAGCAGTGCCCTACCCGCCCGGGAGACCCAGTACTTC	CASSALPARETQYF
few	TRBV11-2	.	TRBJ2-3	TGTGCCAGCAGCGACTATGCAGATACGCAGTATTTT	CASSDYADTQYF
few	TRBV20-1	TRBD1	TRBJ2-3	TGCAGTGCTACGGGTTTCAGGGGGCGAGCAGATACGCAGTATTTT	CSATGFRGRADTQYF
.	TRBV5-1	.	TRBJ1-4	TGCGCCAGCAGCCAGACGGACAATGAACAACTGTTTTTT	CASSQTDNEQLFF
.	TRBV12-3/TRBV12-4	TRBD2	TRBJ2-3	TGTGCCAGCAGCTCCACCCGACTAGCGGGCAGCACAGATACGCAGTATTTT	CASSSTRLAGSTDTQYF
.	TRBV4-1	.	TRBJ2-7	TGCGCCAGCAGCCAAGGAGACAGGTACCACGAGCAGTACTTC	CASSQGDRYHEQYF
.	TRBV7-9	TRBD2	TRBJ2-1	TGTGCCAGCGGACGGACTAGCTCCAATGAGCAGTTCTTC	CASGRTSSNEQFF
.	TRBV5-4	.	TRBJ1-1	TGTGCCAGCAGCTTCGGGGGACCAATGAACACTGAAGCTTTCTTT	CASSFGGPMNTEAFF
.	TRBV20-1	TRBD1	TRBJ2-1	TGCAGTGCAACCGGGACAGATAATGAGCAGTTCTTC	CSATGTDNEQFF
few	TRBV27	.	TRBJ2-7	TGTGCCAGCAGTCTCAGAGGGAGCGGCGAGCAGTACTTC	CASSLRGSGEQYF
.	TRBV20-1	TRBD1	TRBJ2-7	TGCAGTGCTAGAGATGGGACAGGGGACCCCTACGAGCAGTACTTC	CSARDGTGDPYEQYF
.	TRBV7-6	.	TRBJ1-6	TGTGCCAGCAGCCCACAGGGAAATTCACCCCTCCACTTT	CASSPQGNSPLHF
.	TRBV11-2	.	TRBJ2-4	TGTGCCAGCAGCTTAGTGGCGGGTTCCGACATTCAGTACTTC	CASSLVAGSDIQYF
few	TRBV10-1	.	TRBJ2-1	TGCGCCAGCAGTGTGGCCGTGAGGAATGAGCAGTTCTTC	CASSVAVRNEQFF
few	TRBV24-1	.	TRBJ1-2	TGTGCCACCAGTGAGGGTCTAGGTGGCTACACCTTC	CATSEGLGGYTF
.	TRBV13	.	TRBJ1-1	TGTGCCAGCAGCGCCCACAAGGGATCGAACACTGAAGCTTTCTTT	CASSAHKGSNTEAFF
few	TRBV3-1	.	TRBJ2-2	TGTGCCAGCAGCCATTACGGGGAGCTGTTTTTT	CASSHYGELFF
once	TRBV25-1	.	TRBJ1-1	TGTGCCAGCAGTGATTGGGACATCACTGAAGCTTTCTTT	CASSDWDITEAFF
.	TRBV20-1	TRBD2	TRBJ2-1	TGCAGTTTAGCGGGAGGATACAATGAGCAGTTCTTC	CSLAGGYNEQFF
few	TRBV12-3/TRBV12-4	TRBD1	TRBJ2-7	TGTGCCAGCAGTCAACAGGGGATGTCCTACGAGCAGTACTTC	CASSQQGMSYEQYF
.	TRBV3-1	.	TRBJ1-1	TGTGCCAGCAGCCAAGATCCGCCAGTTATCATGAACACTGAAGCTTTCTTT	CASSQDPPVIMNTEAFF
few	TRBV11-1	.	TRBJ2-7	TGTGCCAGCAGCTTCGCGCCGACCTACGAGCAGTACTTC	CASSFAPTYEQYF
.	TRBV5-1	.	TRBJ2-7	TGCGCCAGCAGCACCATGCTAGGCGTTTACGAGCAGTACTTC	CASSTMLGVYEQYF
.	TRBV5-1	.	TRBJ2-1	TGCGCCAGCAGCTTGGGATTAGGGGTATCCTACAATGAGCAGTTCTTC	CASSLGLGVSYNEQFF
few	TRBV7-9	.	TRBJ1-3	TGTGCCAGCAGCTTAACATCGAGCGATACTGGAAACACCATATATTTT	CASSLTSSDTGNTIYF
.	TRBV5-1	TRBD1	TRBJ2-7	TGCGCCAGCAGCGTGGGACAGGGGGCTTCTTACGAGCAGTACTTC	CASSVGQGASYEQYF
few	TRBV11-2	.	TRBJ2-1	TGTGCCAGCAGCTTAGCGGGAGCCCCCTACAATGAGCAGTTCTTC	CASSLAGAPYNEQFF
.	TRBV4-1	TRBD2	TRBJ2-5	TGCGCCAGCAGCCAAGCGGGACTATCACAAGAGACCCAGTACTTC	CASSQAGLSQETQYF
many	TRBV20-1	.	TRBJ1-1	TGCAGTGCTCTACCAGGGCAAGTGGAAGCTTTCTTT	CSALPGQVEAFF
.	TRBV19	.	TRBJ2-1	TGTGCCAGTAGTATTGATGGGGGCATCTACAATGAGCAGTTCTTC	CASSIDGGIYNEQFF
.	TRBV7-6	.	TRBJ2-5	TGTGCCAGCAGCTTAGTAGGCGGTGGCCAAGAGACCCAGTACTTC	CASSLVGGGQETQYF
many	TRBV25-1	.	TRBJ2-3	TGTGCCAGCAGTCCCGGCCTTGGGGCTTCCACAGATACGCAGTATTTT	CASSPGLGASTDTQYF
.	TRBV12-3/TRBV12-4	.	TRBJ2-7	TGTGCCAGCAGTTTACCCGGACAGTCCTACGAGCAGTACTTC	CASSLPGQSYEQYF
.	TRBV6-1	.	TRBJ2-7	TGTGCCAGCAGTCCCTTCGTAGGGTCAGCACCCTACGAGCAGTACTTC	CASSPFVGSAPYEQYF
.	TRBV18	.	TRBJ1-5	TGTGCCAGCTCACCACTTGCCGGGGACAATCAGCCCCAGCATTTT	CASSPLAGDNQPQHF
.	TRBV15	.	TRBJ1-2	TGTGCCACCAGCAGTGCCCCTATAACTAACTATGGCTACACCTTC	CATSSAPITNYGYTF
.	TRBV4-1	TRBD1	TRBJ2-1	TGCGCCAGCAGCCGAACGGATCTTTATACAGGGGATGAGCAGTTCTTC	CASSRTDLYTGDEQFF